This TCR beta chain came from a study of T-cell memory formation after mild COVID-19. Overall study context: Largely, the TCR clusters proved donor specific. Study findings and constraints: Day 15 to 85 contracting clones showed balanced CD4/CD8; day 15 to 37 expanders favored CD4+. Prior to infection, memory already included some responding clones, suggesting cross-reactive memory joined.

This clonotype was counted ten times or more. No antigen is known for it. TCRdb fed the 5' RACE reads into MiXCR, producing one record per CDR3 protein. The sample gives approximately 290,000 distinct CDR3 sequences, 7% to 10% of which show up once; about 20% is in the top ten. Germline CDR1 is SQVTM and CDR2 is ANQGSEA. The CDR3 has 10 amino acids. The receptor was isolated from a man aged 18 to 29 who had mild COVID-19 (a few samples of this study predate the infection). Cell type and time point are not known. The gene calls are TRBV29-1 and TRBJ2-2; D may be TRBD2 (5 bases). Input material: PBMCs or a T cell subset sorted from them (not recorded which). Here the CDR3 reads CRRGTGELFF. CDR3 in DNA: TGCAGACGGGGCACCGGGGAGCTGTTTTTT.